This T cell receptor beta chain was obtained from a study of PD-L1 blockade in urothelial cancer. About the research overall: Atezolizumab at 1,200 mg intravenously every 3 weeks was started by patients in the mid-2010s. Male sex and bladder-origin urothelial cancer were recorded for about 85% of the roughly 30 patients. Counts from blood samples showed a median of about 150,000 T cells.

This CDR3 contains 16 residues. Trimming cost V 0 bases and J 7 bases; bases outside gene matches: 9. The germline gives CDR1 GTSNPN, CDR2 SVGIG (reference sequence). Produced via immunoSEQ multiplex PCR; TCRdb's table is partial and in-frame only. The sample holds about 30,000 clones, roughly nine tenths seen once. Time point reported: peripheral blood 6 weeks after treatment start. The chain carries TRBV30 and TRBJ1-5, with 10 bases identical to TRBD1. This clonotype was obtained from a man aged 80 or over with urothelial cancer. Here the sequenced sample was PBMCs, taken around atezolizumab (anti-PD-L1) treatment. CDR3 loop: CAWSVKDRGAYQPQHF. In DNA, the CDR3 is TGTGCCTGGAGTGTTAAGGACAGGGGGGCGTACCAGCCCCAGCATTTT.